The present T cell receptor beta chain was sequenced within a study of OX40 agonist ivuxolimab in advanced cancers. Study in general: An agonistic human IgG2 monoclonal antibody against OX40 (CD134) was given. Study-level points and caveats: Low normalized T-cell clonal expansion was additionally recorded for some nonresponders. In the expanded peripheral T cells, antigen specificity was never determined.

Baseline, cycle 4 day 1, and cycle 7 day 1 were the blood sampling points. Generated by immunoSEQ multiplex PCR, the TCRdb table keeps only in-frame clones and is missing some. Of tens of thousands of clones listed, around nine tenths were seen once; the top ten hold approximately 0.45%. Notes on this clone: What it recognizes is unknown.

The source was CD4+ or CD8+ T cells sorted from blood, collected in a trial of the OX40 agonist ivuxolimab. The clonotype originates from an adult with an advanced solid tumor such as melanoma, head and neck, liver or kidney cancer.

The DNA of the CDR3 is TGTGCCAGTAGTAGAAGACTGCATGGACAGGGCAACACTGAAGCTTTCTTT. Translated: CASSRRLHGQGNTEAFF. The rearrangement uses TRBV19 and TRBJ1-1; TRBD1 matches 8 bases. With 4 bases clipped from V and 2 bases from J, the junction kept 12 bases outside the gene matches. This CDR3 contains 17 residues. Germline values: CDR1 LNHDA, CDR2 SQIVND (reference sequence). The whole variable domain, filled in from reference TRBV19 and TRBJ1-1, reads DGGITQSPKYLFRKEGQNVTLSCEQNLNHDAMYWYRQDPGQGLRLIYYSQIVNDFQKGDIAEGYSVSREKKESFPLTVTSAQKNPTAFYLCASSRRLHGQGNTEAFFGQGTRLTVV.